A single sample is the source of the 27 T cell receptor beta chains below, sequenced in a study of shared clonotypes between healthy human individuals. Profiled with immunoSEQ multiplex PCR; TCRdb holds only in-frame clones, not every one. The sample contains about 980,000 clones, roughly 72% of which appear only once. Sequencing used memory CD4+ T cells sorted from blood. Subset: CD45RA-negative fraction. All receptors come from a man younger than 30 in good health.

This chain links TRBV7-2 with TRBJ2-1; 10 bases match TRBD2. Trimming cost V 3 bases and J 10 bases; bases outside gene matches: 6. This CDR3 is 14 amino acids long. The V gene's germline CDR1 is SGHTA and CDR2 FQGNSA. CDR3 nucleotides: TGTGCCAGCAGCTTTCCTAGCGGGAGTGTGGAGCAGTTCTTC. The encoded protein is CASSFPSGSVEQFF.

The V gene is TRBV7-2, the J gene TRBJ1-1, with a tentative D call TRBD1 (6 bases). Trimming pared 2 bases from V and 4 bases from J, leaving 23 bases between. Germline loops: CDR1 SGHTA, CDR2 FQGNSA. This CDR3 comprises 18 residues. DNA for the CDR3: TGTGCCAGCAGCTTAAGGGGGGTTAACTCCCGAGGGAGCACTGAAGCTTTCTTT. This sequence encodes CASSLRGVNSRGSTEAFF.

Only one count was recorded for this clone. The rearrangement uses TRBV5-3 and TRBJ2-1, with 8 bases fitting TRBD2. TRBV5-3 has ORF status, its function being uncertain. The CDR3 is 14 residues long. The J segment lost 7 bases and the V segment lost 10 bases, leaving 13 bases of the junction unmatched. CDR3 amino acids: CAPPGGLRWNEQFF. The CDR3 nucleotides are TGTGCCCCCCCGGGAGGGCTACGGTGGAATGAGCAGTTCTTC.

The chain has TRBV14 and TRBJ2-2, with D possibly matching TRBD2 (6 bases). Germline loops: CDR1 SGHDN, CDR2 FVKESK. Deletions cut 1 base from V and 4 bases from J, with 10 bases between. This CDR3 is built from 15 residues. Written as DNA, the CDR3 is TGTGCCAGCAGCCAAGCAGGGAGGTCCACCGGGGAGCTGTTTTTT. The encoded protein is CASSQAGRSTGELFF.

This rearrangement joins TRBV9 to TRBJ1-6; D gene uncertain. CDR3 length equals 16 residues. Trimming pared 0 bases from V and 4 bases from J, leaving 11 bases between. Germline V CDR1 and CDR2: SGDLS, YYNGEE. For the CDR3, the DNA is TGTGCCAGCAGCGTAGGAACCCAGGTTTATAATTCACCCCTCCACTTT. Its translation is CASSVGTQVYNSPLHF.

The chain is built from TRBV28 and TRBJ2-7; D could derive from TRBD1 or TRBD2 (5 bases each). Between the trimmed V and J ends, which lost 1 base and 2 bases, there was a span of 9 bases. CDR1 MDHEN and CDR2 SYDVKM come from the germline V gene. The CDR3 loop spans 14 amino acids. The CDR3 nucleotides are TGTGCCAGCAGTTTATACGGGACCCCCTACGAGCAGTACTTC. Residues: CASSLYGTPYEQYF. The full variable domain, rest sourced from reference TRBV28 and TRBJ2-7, is DVKVTQSSRYLVKRTGEKVFLECVQDMDHENMFWYRQDPGLGLRLIYFSYDVKMKEKGDIPEGYSVSREKKERFSLILESASTNQTSMYLCASSLYGTPYEQYFGPGTRLTVT.

This clone was seen a single time. J is TRBJ1-5 and V is TRBV19; TRBD1 matches at 8 bases. Germline trimming cut 3 bases from V and 3 bases from J; bases unmatched to any gene: 22. Germline V gives CDR1 LNHDA, CDR2 SQIVND (reference sequence). The length of the CDR3 is 21 residues. DNA for the CDR3: TGTGCCAGTAGTATGACCCGACCCCCTCCGACAGGGGAATATTTCAATCAGCCCCAGCATTTT. It is translated as CASSMTRPPPTGEYFNQPQHF.

On this clone itself: Other DNA sequences of this sample code for an identical CDR3. The rearrangement links TRBV5-1 to TRBJ1-1; D gene ambiguous. In germline, CDR1 is SGHRS, CDR2 YFSETQ. This CDR3 is built from 14 residues. Trimming left V 0 bases short and J 4 bases short, with 10 bases between. Written as DNA, the CDR3 is TGCGCCAGCAGCTTGGGGTCTGGGATCACTGAAGCTTTCTTT. It encodes CASSLGSGITEAFF.

A single count supports this clone. This chain uses TRBV6-1 with TRBJ2-5; D possibly corresponds to TRBD1 (5 bases). In germline, CDR1 is MNHNS, CDR2 SASEGT. Trimming took off 6 bases at V and 4 bases at J, with 9 bases between the two ends. CDR3 length: 12 residues. In DNA, the CDR3 is TGTGCCAGCAGAGGGGATAGAGAGACCCAGTACTTC. Its protein product is CASRGDRETQYF.

The chain combines TRBV5-1 with TRBJ1-6, with 9 positions matching TRBD1. The length of the CDR3 is 18 residues. The germline V gene has CDR1 SGHRS and CDR2 YFSETQ. Germline trimming cut 0 bases from V and 0 bases from J; bases unmatched to any gene: 4. The CDR3 spells CASSLVGQGASYNSPLHF. For the CDR3, the DNA is TGCGCCAGCAGCTTGGTGGGACAGGGAGCCTCCTATAATTCACCCCTCCACTTT.

The gene calls are TRBV5-6 and TRBJ2-7; D uncertain. This CDR3 has 14 amino acids. Germline CDR1 and CDR2: SGHDT and YYEEEE. Trimming removed 4 bases from V and 0 bases from J, with 11 bases in between. The CDR3, as DNA: TGTGCCAGCAGCGTGACAAGCAGCTCCTACGAGCAGTACTTC. Residues: CASSVTSSSYEQYF.

The table lists this clone with many counts. V usage is TRBV9 and J usage is TRBJ2-3; D is ambiguous. CDR3 length: 15 residues. Trimming left V 4 bases short and J 3 bases short, with 15 bases between. Germline loops: CDR1 SGDLS, CDR2 YYNGEE. The CDR3 loop reads CASSTSISRTDTQYF. CDR3 nucleotide sequence: TGTGCCAGCAGCACCTCAATAAGTCGGACAGATACGCAGTATTTT. Complete variable domain (other parts from reference TRBV9 and TRBJ2-3): DSGVTQTPKHLITATGQRVTLRCSPRSGDLSVYWYQQSLDQGLQFLIQYYNGEERAKGNILERFSAQQFPDLHSELNLSSLELGDSALYFCASSTSISRTDTQYFGPGTRLTVL.

The chain joins TRBV7-9 to TRBJ1-1; D is unclear. V lost 5 bases and J 5 bases, leaving 6 bases between the germline ends. The CDR3 extends over 11 amino acids. The V gene's germline CDR1 is SEHNR and CDR2 FQNEAQ (reference sequence). The chain's CDR3 is CASSPKTEAFF. For the CDR3, the DNA is TGTGCCAGCAGCCCGAAAACTGAAGCTTTCTTT.

The V gene is TRBV29-1, the J gene TRBJ1-1; D gene ambiguous. The CDR3 contains 13 residues. V lost 2 bases and J lost 5, with 12 bases in between. CDR1 is SQVTM and CDR2 is ANQGSEA in the germline V gene. The CDR3 loop is CSVEWREGTEAFF. DNA for the CDR3: TGCAGCGTTGAATGGAGGGAAGGTACTGAAGCTTTCTTT.

The chain recombines TRBV7-2 with TRBJ2-2, with unresolved D. Deletions cut 5 bases from V and 0 bases from J, with 7 bases between. This CDR3 is built from 14 residues. Germline CDR1 is SGHTA and CDR2 is FQGNSA. CDR3 DNA: TGTGCCAGCAGCCCAAAAGCGAACACCGGGGAGCTGTTTTTT. Amino acids: CASSPKANTGELFF.

The V and J genes are TRBV2 and TRBJ1-4; D unclear. Trimming took off 7 bases at V and 5 bases at J, with 5 bases between the two ends. Germline values: CDR1 SNHLY, CDR2 FYNNEI. This CDR3 is built from 11 residues. This CDR3 reads CASMANEKLFF. Here the CDR3 DNA reads TGTGCCAGCATGGCCAATGAAAAACTGTTTTTT.

The chain links TRBV30 to TRBJ1-6, with 7 nucleotides matching TRBD1. There are 13 residues in the CDR3. V gave up 5 bases and J gave up 4 bases; unmatched junction bases: 2. CDR1 is GTSNPN and CDR2 is SVGIG in the germline V gene (reference sequence). The CDR3, as DNA: TGTGCCTGGCAGGGGGGATATAATTCACCCCTCCACTTT. Protein sequence: CAWQGGYNSPLHF.

The rearrangement uses TRBV6-1 and TRBJ1-3; D remains unclear. CDR1 is MNHNS and CDR2 is SASEGT in the germline V gene. Trimming left V 0 bases short and J 4 bases short, with 16 bases between. This CDR3 has 17 residues. CDR3 DNA: TGTGCCAGCAGTGAAGCTGTCCGGGGAGGGCACGGAAACACCATATATTTT. Its protein product is CASSEAVRGGHGNTIYF.

V and J are TRBV29-1 and TRBJ1-2; no firm D call. Germline CDR1 SQVTM, CDR2 ANQGSEA. Trimming removed 3 bases from V and 2 bases from J, with 13 bases in between. The CDR3 consists of 14 residues. In nucleotides, the CDR3 is TGCAGCGTTGATAGAAAGGGAGGAAACTATGGCTACACCTTC. The encoded protein is CSVDRKGGNYGYTF.

This clone was seen more than once but under ten times. The chain is built from TRBV4-3 and TRBJ1-2; the D gene is possibly TRBD1 (5 bases). V was clipped by 0 bases and J by 11 bases, with 16 bases between them. The CDR3 sequence is 14 residues long. The germline CDR1 and CDR2 sequences are LGHNA and YSLEER. CDR3 coding DNA: TGCGCCAGCAGCCAAGATACGGGACTTCCTAATTACACCTTC. This sequence encodes CASSQDTGLPNYTF.

The gene calls are TRBV4-3 and TRBJ2-3, with unresolved D. With 3 bases removed from V and 3 bases from J, the gap between germline ends came to 10 bases. The CDR3 is made up of 14 amino acids. The germline CDR1 and CDR2 sequences are LGHNA and YSLEER. CDR3 DNA: TGCGCCAGCAGCCAGGAGTCTAGGACAGATACGCAGTATTTT. The encoded protein is CASSQESRTDTQYF.

In its sample, this clone was seen once. The chain couples TRBV5-1 to TRBJ2-3; D unclear. V gave up 10 bases and J gave up 0 bases, with 12 bases separating them. The germline V gene has CDR1 SGHRS and CDR2 YFSETQ. The CDR3 length is 13 residues. The CDR3 sequence is CASGRRSTDTQYF. CDR3 DNA: TGCGCCTCCGGGCGGCGTAGCACAGATACGCAGTATTTT.

The chain has TRBV5-1 and TRBJ2-2; TRBD1 matches 9 bases. The CDR3 loop spans 15 amino acids. The germline gives CDR1 SGHRS, CDR2 YFSETQ. Losses at the gene ends were 2 bases for V and 4 bases for J; bases not matched to a gene: 3. The CDR3 sequence: CASSLQGAGTGELFF. CDR3 DNA: TGCGCCAGCAGCTTACAGGGGGCAGGCACCGGGGAGCTGTTTTTT. The variable domain in full, with the rest retrieved from reference TRBV5-1 and TRBJ2-2, is KAGVTQTPRYLIKTRGQQVTLSCSPISGHRSVSWYQQTPGQGLQFLFEYFSETQRNKGNFPGRFSGRQFSNSRSEMNVSTLELGDSALYLCASSLQGAGTGELFFGEGSRLTVL.

This clone was picked up one time. The rearrangement uses TRBV5-4 and TRBJ2-1, with 9 bases identical to TRBD2. The CDR3 totals 15 residues. Germline assignment: CDR1 SGHNT and CDR2 YYREEE (reference sequence). Unmatched junction bases numbered 6, after V lost 4 bases and J lost 4 bases. The CDR3 DNA sequence: TGTGCCAGCAGCCCGAGCGGGGGGCGTTACAATGAGCAGTTCTTC. Protein: CASSPSGGRYNEQFF.

This clone has more than one count but fewer than ten. The gene calls are TRBV6-1 and TRBJ2-3, with 13 bases fitting TRBD2. CDR3 size: 18 residues. After removal of 2 bases from V and 0 bases from J, the junction contained 5 bases not matched to a gene. The germline V gene has CDR1 MNHNS and CDR2 SASEGT. CDR3 residues: CASSEPGGLAGSTDTQYF. CDR3 sequence (DNA): TGTGCCAGCAGTGAACCGGGGGGACTAGCGGGAAGCACAGATACGCAGTATTTT.

The CDR3 is CATSRARVQETQYF. As DNA, the CDR3 is TGTGCCACCAGCAGAGCCAGGGTCCAAGAGACCCAGTACTTC. The V gene is TRBV15, the J gene TRBJ2-5; a weak D match, TRBD1 (5 bases). Per the germline V gene, CDR1 is LNHNV and CDR2 is YYDKDF (reference sequence). The V end was cut by 1 base, the J end by 1 base, with 7 bases between. The CDR3 has 14 residues.

The chain recombines TRBV5-6 with TRBJ2-5; 10 positions match TRBD2. This CDR3 comprises 16 residues. The germline V gene encodes CDR1 SGHDT and CDR2 YYEEEE. Losses at the gene ends were 5 bases for V and 4 bases for J; bases not matched to a gene: 11. DNA for the CDR3: TGTGCCAGCAGTGACAGCGGGAGGGACCTGAGAGAGACCCAGTACTTC. Translated: CASSDSGRDLRETQYF. Combining the CDR3 with reference TRBV5-6 and TRBJ2-5 gives the whole variable domain DAGVTQSPTHLIKTRGQQVTLRCSPKSGHDTVSWYQQALGQGPQFIFQYYEEEERQRGNFPDRFSGHQFPNYSSELNVNALLLGDSALYLCASSDSGRDLRETQYFGPGTRLLVL.